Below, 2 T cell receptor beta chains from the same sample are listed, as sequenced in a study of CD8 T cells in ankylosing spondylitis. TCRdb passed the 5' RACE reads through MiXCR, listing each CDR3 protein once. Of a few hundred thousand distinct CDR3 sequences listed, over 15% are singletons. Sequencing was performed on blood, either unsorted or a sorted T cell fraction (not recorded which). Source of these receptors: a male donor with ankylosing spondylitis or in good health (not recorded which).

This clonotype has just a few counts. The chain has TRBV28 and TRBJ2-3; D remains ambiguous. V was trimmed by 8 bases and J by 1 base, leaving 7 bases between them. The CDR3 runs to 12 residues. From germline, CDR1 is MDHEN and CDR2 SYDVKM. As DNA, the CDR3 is TGTGCCAGCCAGTCAGGCACAGATACGCAGTATTTT. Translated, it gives CASQSGTDTQYF.

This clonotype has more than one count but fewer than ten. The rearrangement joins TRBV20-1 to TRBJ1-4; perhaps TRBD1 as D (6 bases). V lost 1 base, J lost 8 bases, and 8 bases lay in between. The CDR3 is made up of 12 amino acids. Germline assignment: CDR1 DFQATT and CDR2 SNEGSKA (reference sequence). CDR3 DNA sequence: TGCAGTGCTAGAGTCGGACAGGAAAAACTGTTTTTT. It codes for CSARVGQEKLFF.